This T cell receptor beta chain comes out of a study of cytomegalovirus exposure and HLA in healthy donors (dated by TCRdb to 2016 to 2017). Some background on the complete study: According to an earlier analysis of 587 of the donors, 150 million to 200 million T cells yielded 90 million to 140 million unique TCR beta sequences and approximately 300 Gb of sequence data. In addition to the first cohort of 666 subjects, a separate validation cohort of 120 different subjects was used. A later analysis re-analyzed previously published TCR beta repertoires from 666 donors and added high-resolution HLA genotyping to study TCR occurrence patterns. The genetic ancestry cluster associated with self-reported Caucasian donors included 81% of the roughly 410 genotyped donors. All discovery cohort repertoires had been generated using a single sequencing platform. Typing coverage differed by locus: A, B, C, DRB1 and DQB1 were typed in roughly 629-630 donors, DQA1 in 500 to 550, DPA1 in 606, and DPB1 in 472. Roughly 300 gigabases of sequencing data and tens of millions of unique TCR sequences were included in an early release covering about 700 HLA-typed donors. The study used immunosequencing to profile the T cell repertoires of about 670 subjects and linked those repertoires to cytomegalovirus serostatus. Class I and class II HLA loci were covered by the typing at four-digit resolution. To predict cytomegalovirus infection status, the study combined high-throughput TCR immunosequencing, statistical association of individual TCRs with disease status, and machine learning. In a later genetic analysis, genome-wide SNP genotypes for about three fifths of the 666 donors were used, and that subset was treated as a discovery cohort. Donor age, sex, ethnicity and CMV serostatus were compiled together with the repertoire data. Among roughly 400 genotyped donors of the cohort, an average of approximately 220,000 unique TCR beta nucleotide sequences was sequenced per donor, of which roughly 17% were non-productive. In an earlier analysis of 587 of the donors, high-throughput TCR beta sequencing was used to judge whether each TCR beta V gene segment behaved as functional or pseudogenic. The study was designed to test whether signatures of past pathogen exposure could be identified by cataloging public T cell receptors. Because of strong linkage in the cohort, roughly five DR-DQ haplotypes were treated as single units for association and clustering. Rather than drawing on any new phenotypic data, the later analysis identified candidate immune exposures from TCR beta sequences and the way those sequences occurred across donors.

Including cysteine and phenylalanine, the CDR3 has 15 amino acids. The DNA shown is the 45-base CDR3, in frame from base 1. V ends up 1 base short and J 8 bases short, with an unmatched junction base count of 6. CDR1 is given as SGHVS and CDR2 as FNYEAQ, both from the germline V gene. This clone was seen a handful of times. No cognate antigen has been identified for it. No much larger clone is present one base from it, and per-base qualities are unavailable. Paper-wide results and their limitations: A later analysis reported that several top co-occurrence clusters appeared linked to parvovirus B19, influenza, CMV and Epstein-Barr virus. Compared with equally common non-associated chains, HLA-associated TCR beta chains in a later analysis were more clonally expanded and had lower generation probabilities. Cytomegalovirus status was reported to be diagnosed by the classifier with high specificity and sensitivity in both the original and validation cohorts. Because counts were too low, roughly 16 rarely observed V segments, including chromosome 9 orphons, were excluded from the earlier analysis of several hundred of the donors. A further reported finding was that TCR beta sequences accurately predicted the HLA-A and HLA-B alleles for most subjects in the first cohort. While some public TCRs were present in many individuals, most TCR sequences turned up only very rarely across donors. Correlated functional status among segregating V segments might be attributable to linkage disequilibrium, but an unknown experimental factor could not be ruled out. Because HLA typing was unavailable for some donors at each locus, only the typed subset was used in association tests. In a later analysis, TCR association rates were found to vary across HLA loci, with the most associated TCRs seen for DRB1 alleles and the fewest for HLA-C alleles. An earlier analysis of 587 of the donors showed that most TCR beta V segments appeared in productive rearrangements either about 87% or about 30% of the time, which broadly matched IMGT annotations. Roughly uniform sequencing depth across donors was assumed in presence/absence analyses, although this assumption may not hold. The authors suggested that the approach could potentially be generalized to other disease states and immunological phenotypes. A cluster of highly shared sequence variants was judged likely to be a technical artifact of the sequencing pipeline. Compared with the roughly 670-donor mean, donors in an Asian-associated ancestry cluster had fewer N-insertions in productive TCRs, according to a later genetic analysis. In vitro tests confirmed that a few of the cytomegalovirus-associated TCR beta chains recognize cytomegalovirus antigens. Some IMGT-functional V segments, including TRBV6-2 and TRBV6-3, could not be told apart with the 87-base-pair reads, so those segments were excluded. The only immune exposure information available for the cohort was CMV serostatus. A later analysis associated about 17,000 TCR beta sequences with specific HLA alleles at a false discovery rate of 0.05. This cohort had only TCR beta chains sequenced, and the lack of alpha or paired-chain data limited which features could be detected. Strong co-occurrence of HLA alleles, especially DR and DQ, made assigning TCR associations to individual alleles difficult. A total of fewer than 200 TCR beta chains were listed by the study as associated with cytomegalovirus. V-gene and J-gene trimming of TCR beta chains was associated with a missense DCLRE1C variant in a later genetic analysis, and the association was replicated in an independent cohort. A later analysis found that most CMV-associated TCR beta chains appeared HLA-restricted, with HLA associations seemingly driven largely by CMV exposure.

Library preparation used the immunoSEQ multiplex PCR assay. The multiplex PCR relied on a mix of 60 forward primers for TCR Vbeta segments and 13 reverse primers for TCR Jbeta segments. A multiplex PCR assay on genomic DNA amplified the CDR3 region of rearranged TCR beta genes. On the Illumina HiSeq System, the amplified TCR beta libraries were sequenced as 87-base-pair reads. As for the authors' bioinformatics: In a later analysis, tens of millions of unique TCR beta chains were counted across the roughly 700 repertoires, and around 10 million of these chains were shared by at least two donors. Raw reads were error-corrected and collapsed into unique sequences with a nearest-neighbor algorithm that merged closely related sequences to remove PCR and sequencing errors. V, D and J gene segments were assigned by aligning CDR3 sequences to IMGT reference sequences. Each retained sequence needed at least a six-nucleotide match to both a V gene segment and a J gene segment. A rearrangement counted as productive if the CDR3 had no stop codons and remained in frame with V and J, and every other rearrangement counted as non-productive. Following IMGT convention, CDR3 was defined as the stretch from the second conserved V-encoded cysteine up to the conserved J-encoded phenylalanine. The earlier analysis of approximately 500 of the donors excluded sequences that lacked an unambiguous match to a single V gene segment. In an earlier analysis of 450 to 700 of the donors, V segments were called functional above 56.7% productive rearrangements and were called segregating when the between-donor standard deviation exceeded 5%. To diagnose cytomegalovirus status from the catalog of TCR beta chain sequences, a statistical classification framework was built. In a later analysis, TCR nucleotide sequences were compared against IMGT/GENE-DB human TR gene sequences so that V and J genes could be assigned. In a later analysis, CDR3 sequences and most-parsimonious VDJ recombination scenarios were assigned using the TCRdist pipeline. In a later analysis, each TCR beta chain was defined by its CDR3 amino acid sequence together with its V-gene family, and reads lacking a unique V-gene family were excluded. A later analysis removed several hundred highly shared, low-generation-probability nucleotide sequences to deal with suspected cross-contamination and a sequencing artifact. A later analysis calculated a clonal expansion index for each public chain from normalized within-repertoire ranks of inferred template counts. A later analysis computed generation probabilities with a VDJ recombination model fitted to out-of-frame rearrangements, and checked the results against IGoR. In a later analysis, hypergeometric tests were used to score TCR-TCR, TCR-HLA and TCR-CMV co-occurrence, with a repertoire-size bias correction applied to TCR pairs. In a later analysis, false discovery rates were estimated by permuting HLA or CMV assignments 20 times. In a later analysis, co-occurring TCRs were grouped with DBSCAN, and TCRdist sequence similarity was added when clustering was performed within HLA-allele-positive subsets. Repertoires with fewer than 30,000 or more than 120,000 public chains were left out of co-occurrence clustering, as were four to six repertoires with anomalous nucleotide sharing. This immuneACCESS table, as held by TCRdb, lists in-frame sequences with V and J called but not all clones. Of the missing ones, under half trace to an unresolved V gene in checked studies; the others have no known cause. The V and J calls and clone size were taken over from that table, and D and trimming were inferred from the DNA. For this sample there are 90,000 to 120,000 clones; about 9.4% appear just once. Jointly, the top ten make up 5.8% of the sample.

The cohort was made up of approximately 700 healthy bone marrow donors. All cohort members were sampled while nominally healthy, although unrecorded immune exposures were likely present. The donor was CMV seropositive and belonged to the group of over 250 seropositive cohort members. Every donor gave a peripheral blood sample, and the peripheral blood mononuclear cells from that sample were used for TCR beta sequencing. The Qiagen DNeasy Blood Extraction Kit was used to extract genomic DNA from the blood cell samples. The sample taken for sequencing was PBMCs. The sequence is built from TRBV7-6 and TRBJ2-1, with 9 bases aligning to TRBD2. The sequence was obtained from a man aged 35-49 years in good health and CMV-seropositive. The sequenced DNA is TGTGCCAGCAGCTTAGGCGGACTAGCGAATCATGAGCAGTTCTTC. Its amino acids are CASSLGGLANHEQFF. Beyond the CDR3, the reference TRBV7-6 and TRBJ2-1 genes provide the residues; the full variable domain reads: GAGVSQSPRYKVTKRGQDVALRCDPISGHVSLYWYRQALGQGPEFLTYFNYEAQQDKSGLPNDRFSAERPEGSISTLTIQRTEQRDSAMYRCASSLGGLANHEQFFGPGTRLTVL.